The 32 T cell receptor beta chains below come from one sample, sequenced in a study of blood T cell repertoires in COVID-19. Assay: immunoSEQ multiplex PCR; the TCRdb copy retains only in-frame clones and omits some. The table includes fewer than 200,000 clones, around 82% detected once. The sequencing input was PBMCs or T cells enriched from blood (not recorded which). The receptors here all came from a woman aged 60 to 75 with acute COVID-19.

The chain recombines TRBV30 with TRBJ1-5, with TRBD1 identical over 7 bases. V trimming: 0 bases; J trimming: 6 bases; junction bases outside the gene matches: 8. In germline, CDR1 is GTSNPN, CDR2 SVGIG (reference sequence). CDR3 length: 15 residues. The DNA of the CDR3 is TGTGCCTGGAGTGTAAAGGGGGCAAAACCTCAGCCCCAGCATTTT. Residues: CAWSVKGAKPQPQHF.

The V and J genes are TRBV19 and TRBJ2-7; no reliable D call. This CDR3 region has 14 residues. The germline CDR1 and CDR2 sequences are LNHDA and SQIVND (reference sequence). V was pared by 3 bases and J by 2 bases, with 11 bases between. CDR3 DNA: TGTGCCAGTAGTATCTCTACAGAGACCTACGAGCAGTACTTC. Amino acid sequence: CASSISTETYEQYF.

V gene TRBV15 combines with J gene TRBJ2-3; TRBD1 agrees at 9 bases. Per germline, CDR1 LNHNV and CDR2 YYDKDF (reference sequence). CDR3 length: 14 amino acids. With V trimmed by 9 bases and J by 4 bases, 8 bases remained unmatched. Here the CDR3 reads CATTQGATADTQYF. The CDR3 DNA reads as TGTGCCACAACACAGGGGGCTACGGCAGATACGCAGTATTTT.

The chain employs TRBV5-1 and TRBJ2-3; TRBD1 aligns across 8 bases. Germline CDR1 reads SGHRS; CDR2 reads YFSETQ. This CDR3 is 16 amino acids long. J was trimmed by 0 bases and V by 3 bases; bases with no gene match: 6. The CDR3 protein is CASSSQGARSTDTQYF. The CDR3 nucleotides read TGCGCCAGCAGCTCCCAGGGGGCGCGGAGCACAGATACGCAGTATTTT.

CDR3 sequence: CASSLVRLAGLSGANVLTF. DNA of the CDR3: TGCGCCAGCAGCTTGGTGAGGCTAGCGGGACTATCTGGGGCCAACGTCCTGACTTTC. This chain links TRBV5-1 with TRBJ2-6; TRBD2 matches at 9 bases. Germline values: CDR1 SGHRS, CDR2 YFSETQ. The trim removed 0 bases at V and 1 base at J, leaving 8 bases unmatched. The CDR3 covers 19 residues. The complete variable domain, with remaining parts taken from reference TRBV5-1 and TRBJ2-6, reads KAGVTQTPRYLIKTRGQQVTLSCSPISGHRSVSWYQQTPGQGLQFLFEYFSETQRNKGNFPGRFSGRQFSNSRSEMNVSTLELGDSALYLCASSLVRLAGLSGANVLTFGAGSRLTVL.

V and J are TRBV30 and TRBJ1-2; D is perhaps TRBD1 (6 bases). Trimming removed 2 bases at V and 8 bases at J, with 12 bases between. The CDR3 is made up of 12 amino acids. Looked up from germline, CDR1 is GTSNPN and CDR2 is SVGIG (reference sequence). CDR3 amino acids: CAWSTRGLGYTF. For the CDR3, the DNA is TGTGCCTGGAGTACCAGGGGCCTAGGCTACACCTTC.

V gene TRBV2 combines with J gene TRBJ1-6; no firm D call. The CDR3 spans 17 residues. Germline loops: CDR1 SNHLY, CDR2 FYNNEI. V was clipped by 2 bases and J by 0 bases, with 11 bases between them. Here the CDR3 reads CASSELGSNSYNSPLHF. The CDR3 DNA follows: TGTGCCAGCAGTGAACTGGGCAGCAACTCCTATAATTCACCCCTCCACTTT. The full variable domain, in which reference TRBV2 and TRBJ1-6 provide the parts outside the CDR3, is EPEVTQTPSHQVTQMGQEVILRCVPISNHLYFYWYRQILGQKVEFLVSFYNNEISEKSEIFDDQFSVERPDGSNFTLKIRSTKLEDSAMYFCASSELGSNSYNSPLHFGNGTRLTVT.

This chain links TRBV7-8 with TRBJ2-5; D ambiguous. Germline loops: CDR1 SGHVS, CDR2 FQNEAQ. V lost 4 bases, J lost 2 bases, and 8 bases lay in between. CDR3 size: 13 residues. The CDR3 region has the DNA TGTGCCAGCAGCTATGGGCGACAAGAGACCCAGTACTTC. Its translation: CASSYGRQETQYF.

The genes are TRBV6-5 and TRBJ2-5; tentative D call: TRBD1 (5 bases). The CDR3 extends over 15 amino acids. The V gene's germline CDR1 is MNHEY and CDR2 SVGAGI. Trimming shortened V by 2 bases and J by 3 bases, and 13 bases separated the two germline ends. The CDR3 loop reads CASSYVLKGKETQYF. The CDR3 coding sequence is TGTGCCAGCAGTTACGTTCTAAAGGGGAAAGAGACCCAGTACTTC.

The chain combines TRBV5-4 with TRBJ2-6, with 14 bases fitting TRBD2. Germline V gives CDR1 SGHNT, CDR2 YYREEE (reference sequence). The CDR3 covers 20 residues. Losses at the gene ends were 0 bases for V and 3 bases for J; bases not matched to a gene: 8. CDR3 in DNA: TGTGCCAGCAGCTTGGCGGCTGGACTAGCGGGAGGAGGTGGGGCCAACGTCCTGACTTTC. Translated, it gives CASSLAAGLAGGGGANVLTF.

Details on this clone: Germline is not matched at one junction end, which may reflect a read error. V and J are TRBV12-3 or TRBV12-4 and TRBJ1-5; D unresolved. The CDR3 is made up of 13 amino acids. The CDR3: CASTNRLNRPQHF. CDR3 coding DNA: TGTGCCAGCACTAACAGACTAAATCGGCCCCAGCATTTT.

The chain's CDR3 is CASSYGELEVYGYTF. The CDR3 bases are TGTGCCAGCAGCTACGGCGAATTGGAGGTCTATGGCTACACCTTC. The J gene is TRBJ1-2, the V gene TRBV5-8; no firm D call. The CDR3 is 15 residues long. V lost 3 bases and J lost 4, with 16 bases in between. CDR1 and CDR2 from the germline V gene are SGHTS and YDEGEE.

The gene calls are TRBV5-1 and TRBJ2-3; 10 nucleotides agree with TRBD1. Germline CDR1 SGHRS, CDR2 YFSETQ. The CDR3 sequence is 15 residues long. Trimming removed 4 bases from V and 6 bases from J; junction bases left unmatched: 8. CDR3 loop: CASSHPGQGLDTQYF. CDR3 DNA sequence: TGCGCCAGCAGCCATCCGGGACAGGGGCTCGATACGCAGTATTTT.

This clone has more than one count but fewer than ten. The chain links TRBV10-3 to TRBJ1-1, with 7 bases that match TRBD1. Germline V gives CDR1 ENHRY, CDR2 SYGVKD. The V segment lost 6 bases and the J segment 8 bases; nucleotides outside the gene matches: 6. The CDR3 runs to 12 residues. In DNA, the CDR3 is TGTGCCATCAGAGACCGACAGGGAGAAGCTTTCTTT. It encodes CAIRDRQGEAFF.

The V and J genes are TRBV6-6 and TRBJ2-5; the D gene is possibly TRBD2 (5 bases). Trimming took 7 bases from V and 3 from J, leaving 9 bases between them. Germline values: CDR1 MNHNY, CDR2 SVGAGI (reference sequence). The CDR3 loop spans 12 amino acids. The CDR3 reads CASKPGEETQYF. The CDR3 coding sequence is TGTGCCAGCAAACCCGGGGAAGAGACCCAGTACTTC.

The chain uses TRBV11-2 and TRBJ1-6; D unclear. This CDR3 contains 17 residues. In germline, CDR1 is SGHAT, CDR2 FQNNGV. Trimming shortened V by 0 bases and J by 3 bases, and 12 bases separated the two germline ends. CDR3 region: CASSLDPLVYYNSPLHF. The CDR3 bases are TGTGCCAGCAGCTTAGATCCTCTCGTCTACTATAATTCACCCCTCCACTTT.

Note on this clone: Distinct nucleotide sequences in the sample also encode this CDR3. This rearrangement joins TRBV5-6 to TRBJ1-2, with 9 bases that match TRBD1. CDR1 is SGHDT, CDR2 YYEEEE, per germline. V shed 4 bases, J shed 8 bases, and the junction held 6 bases outside the gene matches. CDR3 length: 13 amino acids. For the CDR3, the DNA is TGTGCCAGCAGCATAGGGACAGGGTACGGCTACACCTTC. It yields the protein CASSIGTGYGYTF.

The genes are TRBV19 and TRBJ2-1, with D unclear. The germline gives CDR1 LNHDA, CDR2 SQIVND (reference sequence). V was clipped by 2 bases and J by 1 base, with 9 bases between them. The CDR3 spans 15 residues. The CDR3 reads CASSITDESYNEQFF. CDR3 DNA: TGTGCCAGTAGTATAACAGACGAATCCTACAATGAGCAGTTCTTC.

The J gene is TRBJ1-2, the V gene TRBV9, with D unresolved. Deletions cut 0 bases from V and 8 bases from J, with 14 bases between. This CDR3 region has 14 residues. Per the germline V gene, CDR1 is SGDLS and CDR2 is YYNGEE. CDR3 coding DNA: TGTGCCAGCAGCGTAGCTGACGAAGGCGGGGGCTACACCTTC. This translates into CASSVADEGGGYTF.

The rearrangement joins TRBV10-3 to TRBJ1-6; D is perhaps TRBD1 (6 bases). With 7 bases removed from V and 8 bases from J, the gap between germline ends came to 12 bases. Germline lookup yields CDR1 ENHRY and CDR2 SYGVKD. The CDR3 is made up of 13 amino acids. The CDR3 here is CAITGGADSPLHF. In DNA form, the CDR3 reads TGTGCCATCACGGGGGGGGCTGATTCACCCCTCCACTTT.

The chain uses TRBV6-5 and TRBJ1-4; maybe TRBD1 (6 bases). Germline V gene data show CDR1 as MNHEY and CDR2 as SVGAGI. V lost 3 bases and J 8 bases, leaving 7 bases between the germline ends. The CDR3 extends over 12 amino acids. CDR3 protein: CASSYTGEKLFF. CDR3 nucleotides: TGTGCCAGCAGTTATACAGGGGAAAAACTGTTTTTT.

This chain uses TRBV30 with TRBJ1-2; D gene ambiguous. Germline-derived CDR1 and CDR2 are GTSNPN and SVGIG (reference sequence). The CDR3 sequence is 11 residues long. V lost 8 bases, J lost 5 bases, and 12 bases lay in between. The DNA for the CDR3 is TGTGCCGCGGCCAGGACTTATGGCTACACCTTC. It is translated as CAAARTYGYTF. Using reference TRBV30 and TRBJ1-2 for the parts outside the CDR3, the full variable domain is SQTIHQWPATLVQPVGSPLSLECTVEGTSNPNLYWYRQAAGRGLQLLFYSVGIGQISSEVPQNLSASRPQDRQFILSSKKLLLSDSGFYLCAAARTYGYTFGSGTRLTVV.

The chain employs TRBV7-8 and TRBJ1-5; possible D gene TRBD1, 5 bases. Trimming stripped 8 bases from V and 6 bases from J, with 17 bases between. The CDR3 spans 14 residues. CDR1 is SGHVS and CDR2 is FQNEAQ in the germline V gene. CDR3 DNA: TGTGCCAGCTCGGGACTAGAGGGTACTCAGCCCCAGCATTTT. Its protein product is CASSGLEGTQPQHF.

The CDR3 loop reads CASSRDSQITDTQYF. In DNA form, the CDR3 reads TGTGCCAGCAGCCGAGACTCGCAAATCACAGATACGCAGTATTTT. This rearrangement joins TRBV7-8 to TRBJ2-3; no clear D gene. Germline lookup yields CDR1 SGHVS and CDR2 FQNEAQ. V gave up 5 bases and J gave up 2 bases, with 14 bases separating them. This CDR3 region has 15 residues.

The rearrangement uses TRBV6-5 and TRBJ2-7, with D tentatively TRBD2 (5 bases). The germline gives CDR1 MNHEY, CDR2 SVGAGI. Deletions cut 3 bases from V and 6 bases from J, with 15 bases between. The CDR3 covers 14 residues. The CDR3 loop is CASSYVLIEGEQYF. The DNA for the CDR3 is TGTGCCAGCAGTTATGTTCTTATTGAGGGCGAGCAGTACTTC.

This chain uses TRBV15 with TRBJ1-2, with 7 nucleotides matching TRBD1. CDR1 and CDR2 from the germline V gene are LNHNV and YYDKDF (reference sequence). Germline trimming cut 0 bases from V and 4 bases from J; bases unmatched to any gene: 5. The CDR3 totals 15 residues. CDR3 nucleotide sequence: TGTGCCACCAGCAGAGAAATGGCAGGGGGCTATGGCTACACCTTC. This encodes CATSREMAGGYGYTF.

V usage is TRBV27 and J usage is TRBJ2-5; TRBD1 matches 9 bases. This CDR3 spans 16 amino acids. J lost 5 bases, V lost 8 bases, and 15 bases had no gene match. From germline, CDR1 is MNHEY and CDR2 SMNVEV (reference sequence). DNA of the CDR3: TGTGCCAGCTCTCGGACAGGGGAATTTTTGGGGGAGACCCAGTACTTC. Protein product: CASSRTGEFLGETQYF.

V gene TRBV7-2 combines with J gene TRBJ2-3; a possible D gene is TRBD2 (6 bases). This CDR3 spans 16 amino acids. CDR1 is SGHTA, CDR2 FQGNSA, per germline. V shed 5 bases and J shed 2 bases, with 17 bases lying between them. CDR3 nucleotide sequence: TGTGCCAGCAGCCTGAGCCGGGACTTTCCCACAGATACGCAGTATTTT. The encoded protein is CASSLSRDFPTDTQYF.

In its sample, this clone was seen once. The CDR3 DNA is TGTGCCAGCAGACGCGGACACCAAAATGGCTACACCTTC. Translation gives CASRRGHQNGYTF. The rearrangement joins TRBV2 to TRBJ1-2; maybe TRBD1 (5 bases). The CDR3 consists of 13 residues. V lost 6 bases and J lost 6, with 14 bases in between. Per the germline V gene, CDR1 is SNHLY and CDR2 is FYNNEI. Filled out from reference TRBV2 and TRBJ1-2, the complete variable domain reads EPEVTQTPSHQVTQMGQEVILRCVPISNHLYFYWYRQILGQKVEFLVSFYNNEISEKSEIFDDQFSVERPDGSNFTLKIRSTKLEDSAMYFCASRRGHQNGYTFGSGTRLTVV.

This CDR3 is CASSRLTDTQYF. CDR3 coding DNA: TGTGCCAGCAGTAGACTGACAGATACGCAGTATTTT. The rearrangement links TRBV6-2 or TRBV6-3 to TRBJ2-3; D is undetermined. Per the germline V gene, CDR1 is MNHEY and CDR2 is SVGEGT. Trimming left V 5 bases short and J 3 bases short, with 6 bases between. The CDR3 length is 12 residues.

The chain uses TRBV19 and TRBJ1-2; 7 nucleotides agree with TRBD1. The CDR3 is 13 amino acids. Germline loops: CDR1 LNHDA, CDR2 SQIVND (reference sequence). Losses at the gene ends were 7 bases for V and 4 bases for J; bases not matched to a gene: 6. The CDR3 nucleotides are TGTGCCAGTACCGCCGGACAGGTCTATGGCTACACCTTC. Translated: CASTAGQVYGYTF.

V usage is TRBV5-5 and J usage is TRBJ2-1, with 10 positions matching TRBD2. CDR3 size: 16 residues. V was clipped by 0 bases and J by 6 bases; unmatched bases: 6. Germline loops: CDR1 SGHKS, CDR2 YYEKEE (reference sequence). CDR3 loop: CASSLVRLAGLNEQFF. CDR3 coding DNA: TGTGCCAGCAGCTTGGTTAGACTAGCGGGCCTCAATGAGCAGTTCTTC.